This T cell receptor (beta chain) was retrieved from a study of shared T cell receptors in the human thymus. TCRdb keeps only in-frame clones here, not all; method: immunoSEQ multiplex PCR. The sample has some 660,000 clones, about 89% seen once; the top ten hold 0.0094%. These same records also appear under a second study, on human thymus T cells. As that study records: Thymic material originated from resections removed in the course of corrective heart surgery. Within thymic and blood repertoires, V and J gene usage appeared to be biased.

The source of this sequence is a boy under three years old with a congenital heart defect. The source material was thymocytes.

This CDR3 is CAWSVPLGQYNQPQHF. CDR3 coding DNA: TGTGCCTGGAGTGTACCCCTTGGGCAGTATAATCAGCCCCAGCATTTT. The genes are TRBV30 and TRBJ1-5; no definite D call. Trimming removed 0 bases from V and 4 bases from J, with 16 bases in between. The CDR3 loop spans 16 amino acids. Germline loops: CDR1 GTSNPN, CDR2 SVGIG (reference sequence).